The clone carrying this TCR beta chain was seen repeatedly, ten times or more. Its antigen is currently unknown. This CDR3 contains 14 residues. Trimming shortened V by 4 bases and J by 6 bases, and 13 bases separated the two germline ends. Germline-derived CDR1 and CDR2 are LGHNA and YSLEER. During its preparation, the TCRbeta library received unique molecular identifiers. MiXCR was run by TCRdb on the PCR reads, yielding one entry per CDR3 protein. The repertoire holds about 300,000 distinct CDR3 sequences, with about 9.5% as singletons. The data were taken from a study of T-cell reconstitution after alpha-beta-depleted transplantation in children. Whole-study findings and limits: It was surviving recipient T cells and thymic progenitors that gave some patients high TCRbeta diversity at day 60. After one year, T-cell counts and TCRbeta diversity mostly came from new T cells. The study reportedly traced alpha-beta T cells about two months after transplant to several hundred expanded graft clones.

This sample comprised PBMCs, obtained before TCRalphabeta/CD19-depleted stem cell transplant. The receptor was derived from a boy in the first two years of life with acute myeloid leukemia, due to receive a stem cell transplant. V gene TRBV4-3 combines with J gene TRBJ2-1, with D perhaps matching TRBD1 (7 bases). The CDR3 spells CASSRSQGGNEQFF. CDR3 coding DNA: TGCGCCAGCAGCCGATCCCAGGGGGGCAATGAGCAGTTCTTC.